This entry concerns a single T cell receptor (beta chain). Per the germline V gene, CDR1 is MNHEY and CDR2 is SVGAGI. The CDR3 runs 14 residues. V dropped 6 bases and J dropped 3; count of bases not matched to a gene: 5. Produced via immunoSEQ multiplex PCR; TCRdb's table is partial and in-frame only. This sample has some 79,000 clones, with roughly nine tenths found just once. The sample originates from a study of control samples from healthy donors and cancer patients. The receptor was derived from a woman aged 50 to 65 in good health. The V call is TRBV6-5, the J call TRBJ1-3; TRBD1 aligns across 7 bases. Material for sequencing was blood. The CDR3 sequence: CASSAYRGGNTIYF. The CDR3 nucleotides read TGTGCCAGCAGCGCATACAGGGGTGGAAACACCATATATTTT.